This TCR beta chain was documented in a study of blood T cell repertoires in COVID-19. Background on the study: From T cells, B-cell-depleted T cells, or PBMCs came the material, which was cDNA or gDNA.

Trimming removed 5 bases from V and 5 bases from J, with 16 bases in between. This CDR3 spans 15 amino acids. Germline CDR1 and CDR2: ENHRY and SYGVKD. In the original processing: Using reference gene primer amplification, nucleated cell counts were estimated. The repertoire was sequenced with immunoSEQ multiplex PCR; TCRdb's copy has only in-frame clones and lacks some. That table supplies the V and J calls and clone size; D and trimming were determined from the DNA. The profile shows 200,000 to 300,000 clones, around four fifths of them singletons. This clonotype originated in a woman aged 60 to 75 with active or convalescent COVID-19. The source material was peripheral blood. The chain carries TRBV10-3 and TRBJ2-1; tentative D call: TRBD1 (6 bases). The CDR3 DNA reads TGTGCCATCAGTCACCAGGGGAGAGAGGACAATGAGCAGTTCTTC. This translates into CAISHQGREDNEQFF.